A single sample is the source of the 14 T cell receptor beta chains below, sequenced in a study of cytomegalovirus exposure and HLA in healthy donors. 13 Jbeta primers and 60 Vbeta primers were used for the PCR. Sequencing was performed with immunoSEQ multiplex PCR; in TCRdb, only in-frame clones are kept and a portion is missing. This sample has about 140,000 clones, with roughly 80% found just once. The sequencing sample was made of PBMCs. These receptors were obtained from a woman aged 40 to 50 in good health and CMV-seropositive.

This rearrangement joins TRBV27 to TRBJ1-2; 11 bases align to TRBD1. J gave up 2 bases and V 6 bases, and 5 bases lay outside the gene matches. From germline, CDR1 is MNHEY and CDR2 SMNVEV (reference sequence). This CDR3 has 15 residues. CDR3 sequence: CASSDGTGGNYGYTF. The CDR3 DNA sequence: TGTGCCAGCAGCGACGGGACAGGGGGGAACTATGGCTACACCTTC.

The CDR3 coding sequence is TGCGCCAGCAGTGACGGACAGGGGACCTACGAGCAGTACTTC. This codes for CASSDGQGTYEQYF. The gene calls are TRBV10-2 and TRBJ2-5; 9 bases are shared with TRBD1. The assigned J gene may be wrong: the sequence end matches TRBJ2-7 better. Germline V gives CDR1 WSHSY, CDR2 SAAADI. The CDR3 is 14 residues long.

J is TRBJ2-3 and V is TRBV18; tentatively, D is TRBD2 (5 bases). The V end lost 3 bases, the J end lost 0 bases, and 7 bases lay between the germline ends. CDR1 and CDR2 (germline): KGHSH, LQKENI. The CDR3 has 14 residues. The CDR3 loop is CASSPGLSTDTQYF. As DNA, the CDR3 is TGTGCCAGCTCACCCGGACTCAGCACAGATACGCAGTATTTT.

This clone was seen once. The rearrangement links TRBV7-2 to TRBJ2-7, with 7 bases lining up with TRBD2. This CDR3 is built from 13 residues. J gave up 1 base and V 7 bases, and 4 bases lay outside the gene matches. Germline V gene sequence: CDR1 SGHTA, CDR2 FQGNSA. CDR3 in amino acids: CASKPGGSYEQYF. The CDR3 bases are TGTGCCAGCAAACCGGGGGGATCCTACGAGCAGTACTTC.

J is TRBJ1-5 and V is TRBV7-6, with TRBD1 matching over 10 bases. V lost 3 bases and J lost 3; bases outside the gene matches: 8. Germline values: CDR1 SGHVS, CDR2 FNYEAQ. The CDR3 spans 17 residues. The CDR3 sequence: CASSLGQGSFPNQPQHF. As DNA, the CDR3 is TGTGCCAGCAGCTTGGGACAGGGGTCCTTCCCCAATCAGCCCCAGCATTTT.

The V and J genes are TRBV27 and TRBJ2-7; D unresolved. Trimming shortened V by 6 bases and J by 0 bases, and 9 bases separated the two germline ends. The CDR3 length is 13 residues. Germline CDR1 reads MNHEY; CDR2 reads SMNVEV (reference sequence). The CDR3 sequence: CASSPRSSYEQYF. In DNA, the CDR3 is TGTGCCAGCAGCCCCCGGAGCTCCTACGAGCAGTACTTC.

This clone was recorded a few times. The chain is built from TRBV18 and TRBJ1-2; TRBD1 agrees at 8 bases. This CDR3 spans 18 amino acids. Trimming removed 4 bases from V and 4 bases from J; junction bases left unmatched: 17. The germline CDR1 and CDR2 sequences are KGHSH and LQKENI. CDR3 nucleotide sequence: TGTGCCAGCTCACGAGGGGTGACAGGGGATGTTTGGAGCTATGGCTACACCTTC. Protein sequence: CASSRGVTGDVWSYGYTF.

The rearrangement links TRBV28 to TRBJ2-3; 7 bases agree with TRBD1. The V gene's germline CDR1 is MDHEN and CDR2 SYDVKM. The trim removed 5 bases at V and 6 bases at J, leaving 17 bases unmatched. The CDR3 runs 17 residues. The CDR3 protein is CASSVVWGQRRKDTQYF. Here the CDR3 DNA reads TGTGCCAGCAGTGTAGTTTGGGGACAGAGGAGAAAGGATACGCAGTATTTT.

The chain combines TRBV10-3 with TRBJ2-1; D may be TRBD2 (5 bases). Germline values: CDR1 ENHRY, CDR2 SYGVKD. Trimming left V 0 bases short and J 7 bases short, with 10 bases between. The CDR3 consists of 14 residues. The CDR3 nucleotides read TGTGCCATCAGTGAGTCGAGGGTGGGGAATGAGCAGTTCTTC. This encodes CAISESRVGNEQFF.

The CDR3 is CASRQGANTEAFF. The DNA for the CDR3 is TGTGCCAGCAGACAGGGGGCGAACACTGAAGCTTTCTTT. This chain links TRBV6-5 with TRBJ1-1; 9 nucleotides line up with TRBD1. J lost 1 base, V lost 6 bases, and 0 bases had no gene match. Germline V gene sequence: CDR1 MNHEY, CDR2 SVGAGI. The CDR3 totals 13 residues.

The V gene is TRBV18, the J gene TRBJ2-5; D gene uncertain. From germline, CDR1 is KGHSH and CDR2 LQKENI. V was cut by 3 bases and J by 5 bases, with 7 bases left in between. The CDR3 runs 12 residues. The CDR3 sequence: CASSPRTETQYF. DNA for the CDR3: TGTGCCAGCTCACCGCGTACCGAGACCCAGTACTTC.

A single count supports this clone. CDR3 sequence reads: CAISPRSGGSGELFF. In DNA, the CDR3 is TGTGCCATCAGTCCCCGAAGCGGGGGGTCCGGGGAGCTGTTTTTT. This chain links TRBV10-3 with TRBJ2-2, with 9 nucleotides matching TRBD2. The CDR3 length is 15 residues. Trimming cost V 5 bases and J 6 bases; bases outside gene matches: 7. Germline CDR1 is ENHRY and CDR2 is SYGVKD.

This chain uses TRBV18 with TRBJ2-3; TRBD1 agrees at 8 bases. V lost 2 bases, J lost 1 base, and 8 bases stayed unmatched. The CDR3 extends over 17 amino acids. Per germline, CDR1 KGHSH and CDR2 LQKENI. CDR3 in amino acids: CASSPLAGGEGTDTQYF. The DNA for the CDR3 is TGTGCCAGCTCACCATTGGCAGGGGGCGAGGGCACAGATACGCAGTATTTT.

CDR3 coding DNA: TGTGCCAGCAGCTTGGGACAGCATGGCTACACCTTC. It yields the protein CASSLGQHGYTF. V and J are TRBV5-6 and TRBJ1-2; tentatively, D is TRBD1 (5 bases). Germline assignment: CDR1 SGHDT and CDR2 YYEEEE. CDR3 length: 12 residues. Between the trimmed V and J ends, which lost 0 bases and 6 bases, there was a span of 6 bases.